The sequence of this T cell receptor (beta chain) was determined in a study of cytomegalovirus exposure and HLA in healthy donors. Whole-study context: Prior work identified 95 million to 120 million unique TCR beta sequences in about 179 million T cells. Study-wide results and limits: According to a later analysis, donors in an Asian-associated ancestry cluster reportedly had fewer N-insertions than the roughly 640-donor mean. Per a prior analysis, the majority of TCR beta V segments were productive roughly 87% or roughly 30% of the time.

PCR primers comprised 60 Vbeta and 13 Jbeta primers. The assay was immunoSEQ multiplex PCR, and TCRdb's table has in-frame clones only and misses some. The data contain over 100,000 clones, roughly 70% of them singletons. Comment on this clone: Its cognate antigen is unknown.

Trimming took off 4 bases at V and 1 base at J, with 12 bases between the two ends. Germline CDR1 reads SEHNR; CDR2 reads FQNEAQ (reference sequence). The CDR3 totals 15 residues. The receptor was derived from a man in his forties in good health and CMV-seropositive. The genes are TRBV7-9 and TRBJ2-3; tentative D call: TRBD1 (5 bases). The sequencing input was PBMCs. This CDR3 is CASSSPGLGTDTQYF. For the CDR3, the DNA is TGTGCCAGCAGCTCCCCAGGGCTTGGCACAGATACGCAGTATTTT.